Shown below are 28 T cell receptor beta chains from a single sample sequenced in a study of cytomegalovirus exposure and HLA in healthy donors listed by TCRdb under 2017. Library generation was performed with the immunoSEQ multiplex PCR assay. For the multiplex PCR, a mixture combining 60 forward primers for TCR Vbeta segments and 13 reverse primers for TCR Jbeta segments was used. TCRdb carries this immuneACCESS record with in-frame sequences only. Its versions omit some clonotypes, under half of them owing to an unresolved V gene in the studies checked, with the rest unexplained. For this sample, the table gives approximately 58,000 clones. Of the sample, less than 4% is held by the ten largest clones. Input material: PBMCs. These TCRs come from a woman aged 18-29 years in good health and CMV-seronegative.

V usage is TRBV6-1 and J usage is TRBJ1-2; TRBD1 matches 7 bases. V was clipped by 7 bases and J by 4 bases; unmatched bases: 3. The CDR3 length is 12 residues. The germline gives CDR1 MNHNS, CDR2 SASEGT. The CDR3 protein is CASTGTVYGYTF. The DNA for the CDR3 is TGTGCCAGCACTGGGACAGTCTATGGCTACACCTTC.

The V gene is TRBV7-9, the J gene TRBJ1-4; D is possibly TRBD1 (5 bases). Germline V CDR1 and CDR2: SEHNR, FQNEAQ (reference sequence). The CDR3 extends over 14 amino acids. V was trimmed by 7 bases and J by 6 bases, leaving 15 bases between them. In nucleotides, the CDR3 is TGTGCCAGCACGGTCGGGACGGGAGATGAAAAACTGTTTTTT. Protein sequence: CASTVGTGDEKLFF.

With respect to this clone: The germline gene is not matched at one end of the junction; a read error may be the cause. This chain joins TRBV7-7 and TRBJ2-7, with 7 bases lining up with TRBD2. CDR1 and CDR2 (germline): SSHAT, FNYEAQ (reference sequence). The CDR3 length is 13 residues. CDR3 sequence reads: CASSLTWGGEQYF. DNA for the CDR3: TGTGCTAGCAGCCTCACGTGGGGGGGTGAGCAGTACTTC.

The V call is TRBV6-1, the J call TRBJ1-2, with D unresolved. This CDR3 is 14 amino acids long. V was clipped by 1 base and J by 8 bases, with 14 bases between them. Germline V gene lookup returns CDR1 MNHNS and CDR2 SASEGT. For the CDR3, the DNA is TGTGCCAGCAGTGAAGATAAAGTCCTCCTAGGCTACACCTTC. Residues: CASSEDKVLLGYTF.

The DNA of the CDR3 is TGTGCCAGCAGTCCCCGACAGGGGTGGCTACAAGAGACCCAGTACTTC. Amino acids: CASSPRQGWLQETQYF. This chain links TRBV27 with TRBJ2-5, with 8 bases aligning to TRBD1. CDR3 size: 16 residues. Germline V lookup: CDR1 MNHEY, CDR2 SMNVEV (reference sequence). Trimming took 5 bases from V and 2 from J; bases not matched to a gene: 10.

This sequence joins TRBV6-5 and TRBJ1-2; 10 bases align to TRBD1. The germline V gene encodes CDR1 MNHEY and CDR2 SVGAGI. The V and J ends lost 0 bases and 4 bases, in that order; junction bases with no gene match: 5. The CDR3 contains 16 residues. CDR3: CASSYSGTGDFYGYTF. The CDR3 DNA is TGTGCCAGCAGTTACTCCGGGACAGGGGATTTCTATGGCTACACCTTC.

This chain links TRBV27 with TRBJ1-2, with 8 positions matching TRBD1. There are 14 residues in the CDR3. Per germline, CDR1 MNHEY and CDR2 SMNVEV (reference sequence). Unmatched junction bases numbered 4, after V lost 3 bases and J lost 4 bases. The DNA of the CDR3 is TGTGCCAGCAGTTTGTCAGGGGGCATCTATGGCTACACCTTC. Its protein product is CASSLSGGIYGYTF.

The chain recombines TRBV29-1 with TRBJ1-1; D gene uncertain. This CDR3 has 13 amino acids. Trimming removed 6 bases at V and 0 bases at J, with 11 bases between. Germline V lookup: CDR1 SQVTM, CDR2 ANQGSEA. CDR3 region: CSVHGLMNTEAFF. The CDR3 nucleotides are TGCAGCGTCCACGGACTGATGAACACTGAAGCTTTCTTT.

The CDR3 loop reads CASSMRGEYSNQPQHF. The CDR3 DNA is TGTGCCAGTAGTATGCGCGGAGAATATAGCAATCAGCCCCAGCATTTT. The rearrangement joins TRBV19 to TRBJ1-5; D is unclear. V shed 3 bases and J shed 0 bases, with 12 bases lying between them. CDR3 length equals 16 residues. CDR1 and CDR2 from the germline V gene are LNHDA and SQIVND (reference sequence).

The rearrangement joins TRBV30 to TRBJ1-2; D is ambiguous. Germline CDR1 reads GTSNPN; CDR2 reads SVGIG (reference sequence). Trimming pared 0 bases from V and 4 bases from J, leaving 6 bases between. The length of the CDR3 is 12 residues. CDR3 sequence reads: CAWSVEGYGYTF. CDR3 nucleotide sequence: TGTGCCTGGAGTGTAGAGGGCTATGGCTACACCTTC.

V usage is TRBV5-1 and J usage is TRBJ2-3; 9 bases agree with TRBD1. Germline values: CDR1 SGHRS, CDR2 YFSETQ. V gave up 3 bases and J gave up 2 bases; unmatched junction bases: 7. The CDR3 length is 16 residues. The CDR3 protein is CASSSGTGMHTDTQYF. The CDR3 region has the DNA TGCGCCAGCAGCTCCGGGACAGGGATGCACACAGATACGCAGTATTTT.

This sequence joins TRBV27 and TRBJ2-6; TRBD2 aligns across 7 bases. The trim removed 3 bases at V and 2 bases at J, leaving 4 bases unmatched. The CDR3 loop spans 16 amino acids. Germline CDR1 reads MNHEY; CDR2 reads SMNVEV (reference sequence). CDR3 protein: CASSFWEGTGANVLTF. CDR3 DNA: TGTGCCAGCAGTTTCTGGGAGGGGACTGGGGCCAACGTCCTGACTTTC. Full variable domain (outside the CDR3, taken from reference TRBV27 and TRBJ2-6): EAQVTQNPRYLITVTGKKLTVTCSQNMNHEYMSWYRQDPGLGLRQIYYSMNVEVTDKGDVPEGYKVSRKEKRNFPLILESPSPNQTSLYFCASSFWEGTGANVLTFGAGSRLTVL.

The chain recombines TRBV6-5 with TRBJ2-2, with a weak D call TRBD1 (5 bases). V dropped 7 bases and J dropped 2 bases, with 8 bases sitting between them. This CDR3 contains 13 residues. Germline-derived CDR1 and CDR2 are MNHEY and SVGAGI. The CDR3 reads CASKDTNTGELFF. CDR3 nucleotide sequence: TGTGCCAGCAAGGACACCAACACCGGGGAGCTGTTTTTT.

This rearrangement joins TRBV5-1 to TRBJ2-1; no clear D gene. Trimming left V 0 bases short and J 6 bases short, with 13 bases between. Germline CDR1 reads SGHRS; CDR2 reads YFSETQ. This CDR3 has 15 residues. The CDR3 loop is CASSLAGSYPNEQFF. In nucleotides, the CDR3 is TGCGCCAGCAGCTTGGCCGGGTCATACCCCAATGAGCAGTTCTTC.

The chain employs TRBV7-9 and TRBJ1-1; D ambiguous. The V and J ends lost 5 bases and 3 bases respectively, with 13 bases between them. In germline, CDR1 is SEHNR, CDR2 FQNEAQ (reference sequence). The CDR3 sequence is 14 residues long. CDR3 sequence (DNA): TGTGCCAGCAGCCTAACTCCACCGGACACTGAAGCTTTCTTT. This translates into CASSLTPPDTEAFF.

The chain has TRBV4-2 and TRBJ1-2; D ambiguous. This CDR3 has 12 residues. CDR1 is LGHNA, CDR2 YNFKEQ, per germline. V was trimmed by 1 base and J by 7 bases, leaving 7 bases between them. The CDR3 spells CASSQARSGYTF. As DNA, the CDR3 is TGTGCCAGCAGCCAAGCGCGATCTGGCTACACCTTC.

The chain carries TRBV15 and TRBJ1-3; the match to TRBD1 covers 7 bases. The CDR3 has 16 residues. Germline V lookup: CDR1 LNHNV, CDR2 YYDKDF (reference sequence). J lost 4 bases, V lost 1 base, and 7 bases had no gene match. The CDR3: CATSRGQGGKGNTIYF. Written as DNA, the CDR3 is TGTGCCACCAGCAGAGGTCAAGGGGGCAAGGGAAACACCATATATTTT.

CDR3 nucleotides: TGTGCCAGCAGTTACCAGGTTAACACTGAAGCTTTCTTT. Its protein is CASSYQVNTEAFF. This chain connects TRBV6-5 to TRBJ1-1; D is undetermined. From germline, CDR1 is MNHEY and CDR2 SVGAGI. The CDR3 totals 13 residues. The ends were cut back, 2 bases at V and 2 bases at J, with 6 bases in the middle.

Note on this clone: The junction departs from germline at one end; a sequencing error may be responsible. This chain joins TRBV7-7 and TRBJ2-1, with TRBD2 matching over 9 bases. There are 16 residues in the CDR3. CDR1 is SSHAT, CDR2 FNYEAQ, per germline (reference sequence). CDR3 DNA sequence: TGTGCTAGCAGCTCGACTAGCGGAAGCTCCTACAATGAGCAGTTCTTC. Translating it yields CASSSTSGSSYNEQFF.

The J gene is TRBJ1-2, the V gene TRBV19; D unresolved. In germline, CDR1 is LNHDA, CDR2 SQIVND (reference sequence). Trimming left V 3 bases short and J 0 bases short, with 17 bases between. The CDR3 runs to 17 residues. The CDR3 DNA reads TGTGCCAGTAGTATTTCGGGAAAGGCTCTAACTAACTATGGCTACACCTTC. This encodes CASSISGKALTNYGYTF.

The chain uses TRBV7-9 and TRBJ2-5, with D possibly TRBD2 on 6 matching bases. CDR3 size: 16 residues. Looked up from germline, CDR1 is SEHNR and CDR2 is FQNEAQ (reference sequence). V was clipped by 5 bases and J by 4 bases, with 20 bases between them. CDR3 bases: TGTGCCAGCAGCCGATTACGGCAGGGCGGGATAGAGACCCAGTACTTC. Its translation is CASSRLRQGGIETQYF.

The J gene is TRBJ2-7, the V gene TRBV13; D gene ambiguous. The CDR3 consists of 13 residues. The germline V gene has CDR1 PRHDT and CDR2 FYEKMQ (reference sequence). Trimming stripped 2 bases from V and 0 bases from J, with 5 bases between. The CDR3 sequence is CASSLQRSYEQYF. In DNA form, the CDR3 reads TGTGCCAGCAGCTTACAGCGCTCCTACGAGCAGTACTTC.

The V gene is TRBV4-1, the J gene TRBJ1-2; D unresolved. The germline V gene encodes CDR1 MGHRA and CDR2 YSYEKL. The length of the CDR3 is 15 residues. V lost 4 bases to trimming and J lost 4 bases, with 16 bases between them. The CDR3 DNA is TGCGCCAGCAGCCTCCCCTCGGCAGGCGTCTATGGCTACACCTTC. Amino acids: CASSLPSAGVYGYTF.

The CDR3 DNA follows: TGTGCCAGCAGTGAGGACAGGATGAACACTGAAGCTTTCTTT. The encoded protein is CASSEDRMNTEAFF. The chain is built from TRBV6-6 and TRBJ1-1; the match to TRBD1 covers 7 bases. Germline assignment: CDR1 MNHNY and CDR2 SVGAGI (reference sequence). The CDR3 runs 14 residues. V trimming: 5 bases; J trimming: 0 bases; junction bases outside the gene matches: 3.

The V and J genes are TRBV7-2 and TRBJ2-4, with TRBD1 as a possible D gene (5 bases). CDR1 and CDR2 (germline): SGHTA, FQGNSA. The CDR3 length is 12 residues. Trimming left V 4 bases short and J 7 bases short, with 8 bases between. The CDR3 loop is CASSSRDNIQYF. In nucleotides, the CDR3 is TGTGCCAGCAGCTCCAGGGATAACATTCAGTACTTC.

The V and J genes are TRBV7-2 and TRBJ1-3, with D uncertain. V lost 3 bases, J lost 0 bases, and 6 bases lay in between. Germline-derived CDR1 and CDR2 are SGHTA and FQGNSA. The CDR3 sequence is 14 residues long. The CDR3 nucleotides read TGTGCCAGCAGCTTGGGGAGCTCTGGAAACACCATATATTTT. Protein sequence: CASSLGSSGNTIYF.

CDR3 sequence: CASSLTGTYEQYF. The CDR3 region has the DNA TGTGCCAGCAGCCTTACCGGGACCTACGAGCAGTACTTC. The gene calls are TRBV14 and TRBJ2-7; a weak D match, TRBD2 (5 bases). The CDR3 consists of 13 residues. The V end was cut by 4 bases, the J end by 2 bases, with 9 bases between. Germline CDR1 is SGHDN and CDR2 is FVKESK.

This rearrangement joins TRBV11-2 to TRBJ1-2; 8 nucleotides match TRBD1. Germline CDR1 reads SGHAT; CDR2 reads FQNNGV. The CDR3 consists of 13 residues. With V trimmed by 3 bases and J by 8 bases, 5 bases remained unmatched. CDR3 amino acids: CASSFSRGHGYTF. DNA for the CDR3: TGTGCCAGCAGCTTTAGCAGGGGGCACGGCTACACCTTC. Drawing the rest from reference TRBV11-2 and TRBJ1-2, the complete variable domain is EAGVAQSPRYKIIEKRQSVAFWCNPISGHATLYWYQQILGQGPKLLIQFQNNGVVDDSQLPKDRFSAERLKGVDSTLKIQPAKLEDSAVYLCASSFSRGHGYTFGSGTRLTVV.